This passage covers 27 T cell receptor beta chains from one sample sequenced in a study of metastatic and nonmetastatic thyroid tumors. TCRdb re-called clones from the PCR reads using MiXCR. Of approximately 16,000 clones listed, approximately 31% are singletons. No patient had received any treatment before thyroid surgery. The sample taken for sequencing was tumor tissue. The receptors originated from a male donor with papillary thyroid cancer or a benign thyroid nodule (not recorded which). Some clones in this sample may be carry-over from other donors' samples.

This clone was observed many times. The chain recombines TRBV30 with TRBJ2-3; 10 nucleotides match TRBD2. The J segment lost 2 bases and the V segment lost 0 bases, leaving 5 bases of the junction unmatched. Looked up from germline, CDR1 is GTSNPN and CDR2 is SVGIG (reference sequence). CDR3 length: 16 residues. The CDR3 here is CAWSVSAGGFTDTQYF. Written as DNA, the CDR3 is TGTGCCTGGAGTGTCTCAGCGGGGGGGTTCACAGATACGCAGTATTTT.

This clone has just a few counts. The rearrangement joins TRBV11-2 to TRBJ2-7, with TRBD2 identical over 10 bases. Germline-derived CDR1 and CDR2 are SGHAT and FQNNGV. The CDR3 has 14 amino acids. After removal of 9 bases from V and 4 bases from J, the junction contained 9 bases not matched to a gene. CDR3 residues: CASHQLAGYYEQYF. CDR3 coding DNA: TGTGCCAGTCACCAACTAGCGGGATATTACGAGCAGTACTTC.

This clone was observed a few times. The rearrangement joins TRBV10-3 to TRBJ1-2, with 8 bases fitting TRBD1. The CDR3 consists of 16 residues. CDR1 and CDR2 from the germline V gene are ENHRY and SYGVKD. The J segment lost 4 bases and the V segment lost 0 bases, leaving 7 bases of the junction unmatched. CDR3 nucleotides: TGTGCCATCAGTGAGTCCCCCGGACAGGGCGGCTATGGCTACACCTTC. Encoded protein: CAISESPGQGGYGYTF.

This rearrangement joins TRBV12-3 or TRBV12-4 to TRBJ2-7; D may be TRBD2 (6 bases). V lost 3 bases to trimming and J lost 5 bases, with 11 bases between them. The CDR3 runs to 13 residues. Here the CDR3 reads CASSLGGMNEQYF. Here the CDR3 DNA reads TGTGCCAGCAGTTTGGGGGGTATGAACGAGCAGTACTTC.

CDR3: CASSSPSYNEQFF. Written as DNA, the CDR3 is TGTGCCAGCAGCTCCCCTAGCTACAATGAGCAGTTCTTC. The chain is built from TRBV2 and TRBJ2-1, with D unclear. Germline V gene lookup returns CDR1 SNHLY and CDR2 FYNNEI. With 6 bases removed from V and 3 bases from J, the gap between germline ends came to 9 bases. The length of the CDR3 is 13 residues.

In its sample, this clone was seen many times. This chain links TRBV6-1 with TRBJ2-7, with 8 bases fitting TRBD1. This CDR3 is built from 14 residues. Germline values: CDR1 MNHNS, CDR2 SASEGT. The ends lost 5 bases at V and 3 bases at J; junction bases unmatched: 6. The CDR3 region is CASSPQGVGYEQYF. The CDR3 coding sequence is TGTGCCAGCAGTCCACAGGGGGTAGGCTACGAGCAGTACTTC.

This clone was observed at least ten times. The same CDR3 is also encoded by other DNA sequences in this sample. This chain uses TRBV6-1 with TRBJ2-1; 10 bases fit TRBD1. The CDR3 has 16 amino acids. J gave up 12 bases and V 5 bases, and 16 bases lay outside the gene matches. Germline CDR1 and CDR2: MNHNS and SASEGT. Here the CDR3 DNA reads TGTGCCAGCAGTAGAATCCGGGACAGGGGTCCGGGCGGGCAGTTCTTC. This gives the protein CASSRIRDRGPGGQFF.

This clone was seen repeatedly, ten times or more. This chain joins TRBV7-9 and TRBJ2-1; maybe TRBD2 (6 bases). CDR1 is SEHNR, CDR2 FQNEAQ, per germline (reference sequence). CDR3 length: 16 amino acids. V was trimmed by 1 base and J by 6 bases, leaving 16 bases between them. CDR3 in DNA: TGTGCCAGCAGCTTAGAAGGGTGGCGGGGTGGCAATGAGCAGTTCTTC. It yields the protein CASSLEGWRGGNEQFF.

There are many counts of this clone. Other nucleotide sequences in the sample specify the same CDR3. The gene calls are TRBV9 and TRBJ2-3; 9 bases are a match to TRBD2. Trimming at V came to 3 bases and at J to 4 bases, leaving 9 bases not matched to a gene. CDR1 and CDR2 (germline): SGDLS, YYNGEE. The CDR3 runs to 16 residues. The CDR3 DNA sequence: TGTGCCAGCAGCGAGCGCTTAGCGGGAGTTGCAGATACGCAGTATTTT. This translates into CASSERLAGVADTQYF.

This clone was seen a few times. The rearrangement links TRBV12-3 or TRBV12-4 to TRBJ1-5; no clear D. V was trimmed by 3 bases and J by 0 bases, leaving 9 bases between them. The CDR3 runs 15 residues. The CDR3 nucleotides read TGTGCCAGCAGTTTTGGGAGGCTTAGCAATCAGCCCCAGCATTTT. Its protein product is CASSFGRLSNQPQHF.

This clone was seen only once. The chain has TRBV7-2 and TRBJ2-1; possible D gene TRBD2, 5 bases. Per germline, CDR1 SGHTA and CDR2 FQGNSA. The CDR3 has 13 residues. V lost 5 bases and J 9 bases, leaving 14 bases between the germline ends. CDR3 sequence (DNA): TGTGCCAGCAGCCGTTGGGGTGAGGGTGAGCAGTTCTTC. Its protein is CASSRWGEGEQFF.

The V call is TRBV20-1, the J call TRBJ2-5, with 8 bases lining up with TRBD2. This CDR3 spans 19 amino acids. V shed 6 bases and J 5 bases; nucleotides not matched to a gene: 26. Germline V gene lookup returns CDR1 DFQATT and CDR2 SNEGSKA (reference sequence). CDR3 sequence reads: CSARRKRGDSGTSRETQYF. CDR3 in DNA: TGCAGTGCCCGGCGGAAAAGGGGGGATAGCGGGACGTCGCGTGAGACCCAGTACTTC.

Remarks on this clone: Additional DNA sequences in this sample encode the identical CDR3. This chain joins TRBV5-1 and TRBJ2-7, with 13 bases fitting TRBD2. Trimming removed 4 bases from V and 7 bases from J; junction bases left unmatched: 5. CDR1 SGHRS and CDR2 YFSETQ come from the germline V gene. The CDR3 sequence is 14 residues long. CDR3 loop: CASSEGLAGVEQYF. CDR3 nucleotides: TGCGCCAGCAGCGAAGGACTAGCGGGAGTAGAGCAGTACTTC.

The rearrangement joins TRBV9 to TRBJ2-7; D is undetermined. The V end was cut by 2 bases, the J end by 6 bases, with 12 bases between. The germline V gene encodes CDR1 SGDLS and CDR2 YYNGEE. The CDR3 has 13 residues. The CDR3 sequence is CASSVFLSSEQYF. Written as DNA, the CDR3 is TGTGCCAGCAGCGTCTTCTTGTCTTCCGAGCAGTACTTC.

The chain joins TRBV20-1 to TRBJ1-1; TRBD1 is a possible D gene (6 bases). Germline V gene sequence: CDR1 DFQATT, CDR2 SNEGSKA (reference sequence). Trimming shortened V by 6 bases and J by 2 bases, and 13 bases separated the two germline ends. This CDR3 comprises 13 residues. The DNA for the CDR3 is TGCAGTGCCCGACCGGACAGCAACACTGAAGCTTTCTTT. It codes for CSARPDSNTEAFF.

The sample holds one count of this clone. The chain carries TRBV7-2 and TRBJ2-7, with 8 nucleotides matching TRBD1. The germline V gene has CDR1 SGHTA and CDR2 FQGNSA. There are 14 residues in the CDR3. J lost 6 bases, V lost 5 bases, and 9 bases had no gene match. CDR3 coding DNA: TGTGCCAGCAGCCCAGGGACAGGAATACGCGAGCAGTACTTC. Its protein product is CASSPGTGIREQYF. Combining the CDR3 with reference TRBV7-2 and TRBJ2-7 gives the whole variable domain GAGVSQSPSNKVTEKGKDVELRCDPISGHTALYWYRQSLGQGLEFLIYFQGNSAPDKSGLPSDRFSAERTGGSVSTLTIQRTQQEDSAVYLCASSPGTGIREQYFGPGTRLTVT.

J is TRBJ1-1 and V is TRBV25-1, with D perhaps matching TRBD1 (5 bases). The V gene's germline CDR1 is MGHDK and CDR2 SYGVNS. The V gene lost 8 bases and the J gene lost 1 base, with 17 bases spanning the gap. The CDR3 is made up of 15 amino acids. In DNA, the CDR3 is TGTGCCAGCGAACACAGGACGGGCCAGAACACTGAAGCTTTCTTT. Encoded protein: CASEHRTGQNTEAFF.

Points on this clone: This CDR3 fails to terminate in the conserved phenylalanine or tryptophan, so it likely reflects a read error. The chain recombines TRBV9 with TRBJ1-1; D might be TRBD1 (6 bases). This CDR3 has 16 residues. The germline V gene encodes CDR1 SGDLS and CDR2 YYNGEE. In DNA, the CDR3 is TGTGCCAGCAGCGAAGGCCCACAGGGTTCTAACACTGACGCTTTCTCT. As protein: CASSEGPQGSNTDAFS.

This rearrangement joins TRBV30 to TRBJ2-6; D gene unclear. This CDR3 spans 14 amino acids. Germline V gene data show CDR1 as GTSNPN and CDR2 as SVGIG (reference sequence). The V end lost 1 base, the J end lost 0 bases, and 4 bases lay between the germline ends. CDR3 sequence reads: CAWSGLSGANVLTF. The CDR3 nucleotides are TGTGCCTGGAGTGGACTCTCTGGGGCCAACGTCCTGACTTTC.

The rearrangement links TRBV20-1 to TRBJ1-2; the D is unclear. This CDR3 contains 12 residues. The ends were cut back, 3 bases at V and 4 bases at J, with 9 bases in the middle. Per the germline V gene, CDR1 is DFQATT and CDR2 is SNEGSKA (reference sequence). The CDR3 region is CSASGTPYGYTF. CDR3 nucleotide sequence: TGCAGTGCTAGTGGTACACCCTATGGCTACACCTTC.

This clone was seen a few times. This chain links TRBV29-1 with TRBJ2-3; 13 bases match TRBD2. V gave up 1 base and J gave up 6 bases; unmatched junction bases: 7. The germline V gene has CDR1 SQVTM and CDR2 ANQGSEA. The CDR3 totals 16 residues. Written as DNA, the CDR3 is TGCAGCGTTGAAGGGATAGGACTAGCGGGAGTCGATACGCAGTATTTT. As protein: CSVEGIGLAGVDTQYF.

This clone was seen a handful of times. The chain couples TRBV12-3 or TRBV12-4 to TRBJ2-7; 7 nucleotides agree with TRBD1. With V trimmed by 6 bases and J by 6 bases, 2 bases remained unmatched. This CDR3 is built from 11 residues. The DNA of the CDR3 is TGTGCCAGCAGCGGGACAGCCGAGCAGTACTTC. It translates to CASSGTAEQYF.

Within the sample, this clone is medium-sized (0.01 to 0.1%). The rearrangement joins TRBV7-9 to TRBJ1-4, with TRBD1 matching 7 bases. V dropped 5 bases and J dropped 3; count of bases not matched to a gene: 9. The germline V gene has CDR1 SEHNR and CDR2 FQNEAQ (reference sequence). The CDR3 is 16 residues long. The CDR3 loop reads CASSPRSGTANEKLFF. In DNA, the CDR3 is TGTGCCAGCAGCCCCCGATCCGGGACAGCTAATGAAAAACTGTTTTTT.

This clone was counted ten times or more. The rearrangement uses TRBV5-4 and TRBJ1-6; no clear D. Trimming removed 1 base from V and 6 bases from J, with 8 bases in between. There are 14 residues in the CDR3. Germline CDR1 reads SGHNT; CDR2 reads YYREEE (reference sequence). The CDR3 bases are TGTGCCAGCAGCTTGTCACCAGTTAATTCACCCCTCCACTTT. As protein: CASSLSPVNSPLHF.

The chain combines TRBV7-8 with TRBJ2-3; D remains ambiguous. CDR1 and CDR2 from the germline V gene are SGHVS and FQNEAQ. CDR3 size: 16 residues. Trimming pared 3 bases from V and 4 bases from J, leaving 17 bases between. CDR3 protein: CASSFWTLYGSDTQYF. DNA of the CDR3: TGTGCCAGCAGCTTCTGGACCCTGTACGGGTCAGATACGCAGTATTTT.

This clone is medium-sized (0.01 to 0.1%) by share. The chain carries TRBV14 and TRBJ1-1, with a weak D call TRBD1 (5 bases). CDR3 length: 17 residues. Per the germline V gene, CDR1 is SGHDN and CDR2 is FVKESK. The ends were cut back, 4 bases at V and 0 bases at J, with 18 bases in the middle. The CDR3 nucleotides are TGTGCCAGCAGCCCTCTGGGGGGACGAGGGGTGAACACTGAAGCTTTCTTT. This sequence encodes CASSPLGGRGVNTEAFF.

This clone was counted at least ten times. This may arise from a read error, as a much more abundant clone is one base away. Other DNA sequences of this sample code for an identical CDR3. The CDR3 bases are TGTGCCAGCAGCTCCGGGACTAGTATTATCGGGGAGCTGTTTTTC. It codes for CASSSGTSIIGELFF. This sequence joins TRBV12-3 or TRBV12-4 and TRBJ2-2; 8 nucleotides align to TRBD2. The CDR3 contains 15 residues.